The 26 T cell receptor beta chains reported below all come from one sample, sequenced in a study of CD8 T cells in Susac syndrome (dated by TCRdb to between 2018 and 2021). The library was built by means of the immunoSEQ multiplex PCR assay. RNA was extracted using the RNeasy kit, and about 0.45 to 1 ug of the RNA was reverse transcribed with random hexamers. In TCRdb, the public reads were trimmed at Q25 with fastp and aligned with MiXCR, with productive beta chains retained. Rows with one shared CDR3 protein collapse into an entry with the most common genes and DNA. The sample records some 130,000 distinct CDR3 sequences, roughly 76% of which are singletons. Of the sample, approximately 0.51% falls within the top ten clones. Sequenced: CD8+ T cells from PBMCs. Source of these receptors: a human donor with multiple sclerosis.

V is TRBV7-8 and J is TRBJ2-7, with D maybe TRBD1 (6 bases). V was shortened by 1 base and J by 5 bases, with 18 bases between the two germline ends. Germline-derived CDR1 and CDR2 are SGHVS and FQNEAQ. This CDR3 region has 16 residues. The CDR3 sequence: CASSLVAGASVHEQYF. The CDR3 nucleotides read TGTGCCAGCAGCTTAGTTGCAGGGGCAAGTGTCCACGAGCAGTACTTC.

This rearrangement joins TRBV6-9 to TRBJ2-7; 8 bases match TRBD1. V lost 3 bases, J lost 6 bases, and 16 bases stayed unmatched. Germline CDR1 MNHGY, CDR2 SVAAGI. This CDR3 is 17 amino acids long. The CDR3 sequence is CASSYPYGGQGGREQYF. The CDR3 nucleotides are TGTGCCAGCAGTTACCCCTATGGAGGACAGGGTGGGCGCGAGCAGTACTTC.

V gene TRBV5-6 combines with J gene TRBJ2-1, with 7 bases aligning to TRBD2. Germline V CDR1 and CDR2: SGHDT, YYEEEE. Trimming removed 2 bases from V and 0 bases from J; junction bases left unmatched: 8. CDR3 size: 17 residues. CDR3 protein: CASSLEGREGSYNEQFF. CDR3 DNA: TGTGCCAGCAGCTTAGAGGGTAGGGAGGGCTCCTACAATGAGCAGTTCTTC.

The chain recombines TRBV7-4 with TRBJ2-4, with a possible D match to TRBD2 (5 bases). The V end lost 0 bases, the J end lost 6 bases, and 9 bases lay between the germline ends. Germline CDR1 reads SGHVT; CDR2 reads SQSDAQ. The CDR3 has 14 amino acids. In DNA form, the CDR3 reads TGTGCCAGCAGCTTAGCGCGCGGGTCAAACATTCAGTACTTC. Protein product: CASSLARGSNIQYF.

V usage is TRBV20-1 and J usage is TRBJ2-7, with TRBD1 as a possible D gene (7 bases). V shed 5 bases and J shed 2 bases, with 16 bases lying between them. CDR1 is DFQATT, CDR2 SNEGSKA, per germline (reference sequence). CDR3 length equals 14 residues. The CDR3 region is CSAPGQEGPYEQYF. CDR3 in DNA: TGCAGTGCTCCCGGACAGGAGGGTCCCTACGAGCAGTACTTC.

The rearrangement links TRBV7-2 to TRBJ2-3, with D unresolved. The CDR3 length is 12 residues. Trimming stripped 3 bases from V and 6 bases from J, with 7 bases between. Per germline, CDR1 SGHTA and CDR2 FQGNSA. CDR3: CASSFAADTQYF. The CDR3 DNA sequence: TGTGCCAGCAGCTTTGCGGCGGATACGCAGTATTTT.

The chain couples TRBV7-9 to TRBJ1-2; 9 bases are a match to TRBD1. The V segment lost 4 bases and the J segment 8 bases; nucleotides outside the gene matches: 17. Germline V gene lookup returns CDR1 SEHNR and CDR2 FQNEAQ (reference sequence). The CDR3 has 17 residues. The CDR3 protein is CASSSHPTARQGEGYTF. The CDR3 DNA sequence: TGTGCCAGCAGCTCCCACCCCACGGCTAGACAGGGGGAGGGCTACACCTTC.

The V and J genes are TRBV19 and TRBJ1-1; D possibly corresponds to TRBD1 (5 bases). V shed 5 bases and J shed 0 bases, with 13 bases lying between them. Germline V lookup: CDR1 LNHDA, CDR2 SQIVND (reference sequence). The CDR3 consists of 15 residues. The DNA of the CDR3 is TGTGCCAGTAGTCCCATGCAGGGTATGAACACTGAAGCTTTCTTT. This codes for CASSPMQGMNTEAFF. The variable domain in full, with the rest retrieved from reference TRBV19 and TRBJ1-1, is DGGITQSPKYLFRKEGQNVTLSCEQNLNHDAMYWYRQDPGQGLRLIYYSQIVNDFQKGDIAEGYSVSREKKESFPLTVTSAQKNPTAFYLCASSPMQGMNTEAFFGQGTRLTVV.

The chain carries TRBV19 and TRBJ2-1; D perhaps matches TRBD2 (6 bases). V was trimmed by 1 base and J by 2 bases, leaving 9 bases between them. Germline V CDR1 and CDR2: LNHDA, SQIVND (reference sequence). This CDR3 contains 15 residues. The CDR3 reads CASSIGAGPYNEQFF. DNA for the CDR3: TGTGCCAGTAGTATAGGGGCGGGACCCTACAATGAGCAGTTCTTC.

The genes are TRBV5-5 and TRBJ1-1; possible D gene TRBD1, 5 bases. The germline gives CDR1 SGHKS, CDR2 YYEKEE (reference sequence). This CDR3 spans 15 amino acids. With 2 bases removed from V and 6 bases from J, the gap between germline ends came to 17 bases. CDR3 sequence: CASSFSPGDVSEAFF. The CDR3 DNA is TGTGCCAGCAGCTTCTCCCCGGGGGATGTGTCTGAAGCTTTCTTT.

V gene TRBV6-2 or TRBV6-3 combines with J gene TRBJ2-1; D is undetermined. Germline-derived CDR1 and CDR2 are MNHEY and SVGEGT. The V and J ends lost 8 bases and 15 bases respectively, with 20 bases between them. This CDR3 is built from 12 residues. CDR3 nucleotides: TGTGCCAGCCTCTCCGAGGCCGGCATTTTGTTCTTC. Its translation: CASLSEAGILFF.

There are a few counts of this clonotype. The chain recombines TRBV27 with TRBJ2-1, with no clear D. The CDR3 is made up of 12 amino acids. V lost 1 base and J 7 bases, leaving 5 bases between the germline ends. In germline, CDR1 is MNHEY, CDR2 SMNVEV (reference sequence). DNA of the CDR3: TGTGCCAGCAGTTTATGGGGTAATGAGCAGTTCTTC. Translating gives CASSLWGNEQFF.

The chain uses TRBV12-3 or TRBV12-4 and TRBJ2-2; the D is unclear. V was shortened by 2 bases and J by 1 base, with 8 bases between the two germline ends. The CDR3 length is 15 residues. The CDR3 loop reads CASSLFGENTGELFF. As DNA, the CDR3 is TGTGCCAGCAGTTTATTCGGAGAGAACACCGGGGAGCTGTTTTTT.

The rearrangement joins TRBV12-3 or TRBV12-4 to TRBJ2-7; D gene unclear. Trimming left V 5 bases short and J 6 bases short, with 14 bases between. This CDR3 has 13 residues. This CDR3 reads CASSPPPQGEQYF. CDR3 coding DNA: TGTGCCAGCAGTCCGCCTCCCCAAGGCGAGCAGTACTTC.

The chain joins TRBV5-1 to TRBJ2-3, with D perhaps TRBD2 (5 bases). V dropped 2 bases and J dropped 12 bases, with 19 bases sitting between them. The CDR3 contains 14 residues. CDR1 is SGHRS, CDR2 YFSETQ, per germline. The chain's CDR3 is CASSFGDLRAGQYF. For the CDR3, the DNA is TGCGCCAGCAGCTTTGGGGATTTGAGGGCCGGCCAGTATTTT.

The CDR3 nucleotides read TGTGCCACCAGCAAGACGGGAGACCCCTACGAGCAGTACTTC. Protein product: CATSKTGDPYEQYF. V and J are TRBV15 and TRBJ2-7, with TRBD2 as a possible D gene (6 bases). This CDR3 has 14 amino acids. Trimming left V 4 bases short and J 2 bases short, with 12 bases between. The germline CDR1 and CDR2 sequences are LNHNV and YYDKDF (reference sequence).

This clonotype was counted a few times. This CDR3 reads CASSYSTESGELFF. The CDR3 DNA is TGTGCCAGCAGTTACTCGACTGAGAGCGGGGAGCTGTTTTTT. The V call is TRBV6-5, the J call TRBJ2-2; D unclear. The germline CDR1 and CDR2 sequences are MNHEY and SVGAGI. The CDR3 loop spans 14 amino acids. The V and J ends lost 0 bases and 7 bases respectively, with 9 bases between them.

The rearrangement uses TRBV5-1 and TRBJ2-1; the match to TRBD2 covers 12 bases. Germline CDR1 SGHRS, CDR2 YFSETQ. V was pared by 4 bases and J by 4 bases, with 6 bases of the junction left unmatched. The CDR3 is 16 residues long. The CDR3, as DNA: TGCGCCAGCAGCGTGGAGACTAGCGGGGGATACAATGAGCAGTTCTTC. Translating gives CASSVETSGGYNEQFF.

V and J are TRBV27 and TRBJ1-4; the D is unclear. CDR3 length: 15 residues. V lost 6 bases to trimming and J lost 0 bases, with 11 bases between them. Germline V gives CDR1 MNHEY, CDR2 SMNVEV (reference sequence). In DNA form, the CDR3 reads TGTGCCAGCAGGCCAACAGTTGCAACTAATGAAAAACTGTTTTTT. Its protein product is CASRPTVATNEKLFF. Full variable domain (remainder filled in from reference TRBV27 and TRBJ1-4): EAQVTQNPRYLITVTGKKLTVTCSQNMNHEYMSWYRQDPGLGLRQIYYSMNVEVTDKGDVPEGYKVSRKEKRNFPLILESPSPNQTSLYFCASRPTVATNEKLFFGSGTQLSVL.

This clonotype was observed a few times. DNA of the CDR3: TGTGCCAGCAGTTACGGTGGCAAAGAGACCCAGTACTTC. This encodes CASSYGGKETQYF. This chain connects TRBV6-6 to TRBJ2-5; D uncertain. Germline CDR1 reads MNHNY; CDR2 reads SVGAGI (reference sequence). V was clipped by 2 bases and J by 3 bases, with 7 bases between them. The CDR3 has 13 amino acids.

The CDR3 DNA sequence: TGTGCCAGCAGCTTAGGGACCTTCGAGTACCAAGAGACCCAGTACTTC. Amino acids: CASSLGTFEYQETQYF. This chain joins TRBV11-3 and TRBJ2-5; D gene ambiguous. V was clipped by 1 base and J by 0 bases, with 12 bases between them. Germline loops: CDR1 SGHNT, CDR2 YENEEA. There are 16 residues in the CDR3.

The J gene is TRBJ2-5, the V gene TRBV28, with 11 bases aligning to TRBD1. Germline-derived CDR1 and CDR2 are MDHEN and SYDVKM. V gave up 5 bases and J gave up 5 bases; unmatched junction bases: 7. The CDR3 consists of 15 residues. The CDR3 nucleotides read TGTGCCAGCAGTCCCCGGACAGGGGGCATGGAGACCCAGTACTTC. This translates into CASSPRTGGMETQYF. The whole variable domain, filled in from reference TRBV28 and TRBJ2-5, reads DVKVTQSSRYLVKRTGEKVFLECVQDMDHENMFWYRQDPGLGLRLIYFSYDVKMKEKGDIPEGYSVSREKKERFSLILESASTNQTSMYLCASSPRTGGMETQYFGPGTRLLVL.

The gene calls are TRBV29-1 and TRBJ2-1; the D is unclear. The V and J ends lost 3 bases and 5 bases respectively, with 14 bases between them. The germline V gene has CDR1 SQVTM and CDR2 ANQGSEA. This CDR3 region has 14 residues. The DNA for the CDR3 is TGCAGCGTTGATAAGGGTTGGTTGAACAATGAGCAGTTCTTC. Amino acids: CSVDKGWLNNEQFF.

The gene calls are TRBV12-3 or TRBV12-4 and TRBJ2-5; 12 nucleotides line up with TRBD2. The length of the CDR3 is 18 residues. V was pared by 8 bases and J by 1 base, with 14 bases of the junction left unmatched. The CDR3 DNA sequence: TGTGCCAGCCTGGGGGACTTAGGACTAGCGGGAACCCAAGAGACCCAGTACTTC. Its protein product is CASLGDLGLAGTQETQYF.

This sequence joins TRBV4-1 and TRBJ1-1; D possibly corresponds to TRBD1 (5 bases). The CDR3 runs 14 residues. Germline V gene lookup returns CDR1 MGHRA and CDR2 YSYEKL. The germline V and J ends were trimmed by 1 base and 5 bases, with 11 bases remaining between them. The CDR3 bases are TGCGCCAGCAGCCAAGGAACCACAGGAACTGAAGCTTTCTTT. Translating it yields CASSQGTTGTEAFF.

The chain carries TRBV11-2 and TRBJ2-2; no definite D call. This CDR3 has 12 amino acids. CDR1 and CDR2 (germline): SGHAT, FQNNGV. The V end was cut by 3 bases, the J end by 5 bases, with 4 bases between. CDR3 coding DNA: TGTGCCAGCAGCTTTCAGACCGGGGAGCTGTTTTTT. It codes for CASSFQTGELFF.